This T cell receptor beta chain was sequenced during a study of cytomegalovirus exposure and HLA in healthy donors. Study-level information: For the roughly 400 genotyped donors, roughly 80% fell within the Caucasian-associated ancestry cluster.

V lost 5 bases to trimming and J lost 5 bases, with 10 bases between them. This CDR3 is 13 amino acids long. Germline values: CDR1 SGHTA, CDR2 FQGNSA. Researchers ran the PCR with 60 Vbeta and 13 Jbeta primers. TCRdb's table, derived via immunoSEQ multiplex PCR, lists solely in-frame clones and lacks some. This repertoire shows 150,000 to 200,000 clones, around 83% found once; its top ten account for approximately 2%. The TCR was taken from a man between 18 and 35 years old in good health and CMV-seropositive. Sequences were obtained from PBMCs. The chain couples TRBV7-2 to TRBJ1-5; the D is unclear. The DNA for the CDR3 is TGTGCCAGCAGCCCTGGCACGCATCAGCCCCAGCATTTT. As protein: CASSPGTHQPQHF.